Following are 31 T cell receptor beta chains from one sample sequenced in a study of cytomegalovirus exposure and HLA in healthy donors. Generated by immunoSEQ multiplex PCR, the TCRdb table keeps only in-frame clones and is missing some. This sample has approximately 160,000 clones, with 91% found just once. The sequencing sample was made of PBMCs. Every receptor here comes from a young woman in good health and CMV-seropositive.

V usage is TRBV7-2 and J usage is TRBJ1-1; possible D gene TRBD1, 5 bases. The length of the CDR3 is 16 residues. Germline V gives CDR1 SGHTA, CDR2 FQGNSA. Deletions cut 5 bases from V and 4 bases from J, with 20 bases between. The CDR3 DNA reads TGTGCCAGCAGCATCGGGGGTGCCCCTCGGGGCACTGAAGCTTTCTTT. Residues: CASSIGGAPRGTEAFF.

The V call is TRBV27, the J call TRBJ2-7, with 9 bases fitting TRBD2. Germline CDR1 reads MNHEY; CDR2 reads SMNVEV (reference sequence). Trimming took 8 bases from V and 2 from J; bases not matched to a gene: 4. The CDR3 loop spans 13 amino acids. CDR3 coding DNA: TGTGCCAGCGGGACTAGCTCCGCCTACGAGCAGTACTTC. Its protein product is CASGTSSAYEQYF.

This clone is a singleton in its sample. The chain recombines TRBV5-5 with TRBJ1-1; 7 bases agree with TRBD1. Germline CDR1 and CDR2: SGHKS and YYEKEE (reference sequence). The CDR3 runs to 13 residues. V trimming: 4 bases; J trimming: 4 bases; junction bases outside the gene matches: 4. For the CDR3, the DNA is TGTGCCAGCAGCACTGGACAGGCCACTGAAGCTTTCTTT. Its protein is CASSTGQATEAFF. Full variable domain (rest looked up from reference TRBV5-5 and TRBJ1-1): DAGVTQSPTHLIKTRGQQVTLRCSPISGHKSVSWYQQVLGQGPQFIFQYYEKEERGRGNFPDRFSARQFPNYSSELNVNALLLGDSALYLCASSTGQATEAFFGQGTRLTVV.

The chain uses TRBV5-1 and TRBJ1-5; the match to TRBD1 covers 9 bases. This CDR3 is built from 21 residues. Losses at the gene ends were 1 base for V and 3 bases for J; bases not matched to a gene: 20. CDR1 and CDR2 (germline): SGHRS, YFSETQ. The CDR3, as DNA: TGCGCCAGCAGCTTGTTTGGTTTGGACAGGGGACAGGATGGGGACAATCAGCCCCAGCATTTT. The encoded protein is CASSLFGLDRGQDGDNQPQHF.

V gene TRBV10-3 combines with J gene TRBJ2-7, with D tentatively TRBD2 (6 bases). Germline V CDR1 and CDR2: ENHRY, SYGVKD. V dropped 3 bases and J dropped 5 bases, with 17 bases sitting between them. The CDR3 has 15 residues. The CDR3 DNA follows: TGTGCCATCAGTGACCGGCCGGGAGTCTTCCACGAGCAGTACTTC. It is translated as CAISDRPGVFHEQYF.

The chain is built from TRBV11-3 and TRBJ2-3; D is perhaps TRBD1 (5 bases). This CDR3 region has 15 residues. CDR1 is SGHNT, CDR2 YENEEA, per germline. V lost 5 bases and J 5 bases, leaving 17 bases between the germline ends. The CDR3 loop reads CASSPRTNGRDTQYF. In nucleotides, the CDR3 is TGTGCCAGCAGCCCCCGGACAAACGGCCGAGATACGCAGTATTTT. The variable domain in full, completed from reference TRBV11-3 and TRBJ2-3, reads EAGVVQSPRYKIIEKKQPVAFWCNPISGHNTLYWYLQNLGQGPELLIRYENEEAVDDSQLPKDRFSAERLKGVDSTLKIQPAELGDSAVYLCASSPRTNGRDTQYFGPGTRLTVL.

The gene calls are TRBV10-3 and TRBJ2-4; 11 bases map to TRBD2. From germline, CDR1 is ENHRY and CDR2 SYGVKD. The CDR3 extends over 15 amino acids. V lost 4 bases, J lost 6 bases, and 5 bases stayed unmatched. The CDR3 sequence: CAISALGTSGNIQYF. As DNA, the CDR3 is TGTGCCATCAGTGCTCTCGGGACTAGCGGAAACATTCAGTACTTC.

The chain carries TRBV6-4 and TRBJ1-2; 8 nucleotides match TRBD1. The CDR3 totals 18 residues. Trimming cost V 0 bases and J 7 bases; bases outside gene matches: 16. Germline V gene data show CDR1 as MRHNA and CDR2 as SNTAGT. CDR3 coding DNA: TGTGCCAGCAGTGACTCGAGTATCGCCGGACAGGGAGCCGGTGGCTACACCTTC. This gives the protein CASSDSSIAGQGAGGYTF.

The rearrangement joins TRBV5-1 to TRBJ2-7; TRBD1 aligns across 8 bases. CDR3 size: 13 residues. Germline lookup yields CDR1 SGHRS and CDR2 YFSETQ. V lost 6 bases and J lost 5; bases outside the gene matches: 7. The CDR3: CASTQDRENEQYF. DNA of the CDR3: TGCGCCAGCACCCAGGACAGGGAGAACGAGCAGTACTTC.

This sequence joins TRBV9 and TRBJ2-7, with TRBD2 matching 7 bases. This CDR3 contains 13 residues. Per the germline V gene, CDR1 is SGDLS and CDR2 is YYNGEE. The J segment lost 11 bases and the V segment lost 0 bases, leaving 8 bases of the junction unmatched. The CDR3 DNA reads TGTGCCAGCAGCGTAGTCCCTGGGGGGAGGGAGTACTTC. Its translation: CASSVVPGGREYF.

The chain combines TRBV5-1 with TRBJ1-2; D is uncertain. There are 15 residues in the CDR3. CDR1 and CDR2 from the germline V gene are SGHRS and YFSETQ. Trimming took 2 bases from V and 0 from J, leaving 11 bases between them. The DNA for the CDR3 is TGCGCCAGCAGCTTCAGTGCACAAGCTAACTATGGCTACACCTTC. The encoded protein is CASSFSAQANYGYTF. Variable domain in full (rest from reference TRBV5-1 and TRBJ1-2): KAGVTQTPRYLIKTRGQQVTLSCSPISGHRSVSWYQQTPGQGLQFLFEYFSETQRNKGNFPGRFSGRQFSNSRSEMNVSTLELGDSALYLCASSFSAQANYGYTFGSGTRLTVV.

This clone was counted once. The V call is TRBV11-1, the J call TRBJ2-3; 9 bases agree with TRBD2. V was clipped by 5 bases and J by 2 bases; unmatched bases: 8. CDR1 SGHAT and CDR2 FQDESV come from the germline V gene (reference sequence). The CDR3 runs to 16 residues. CDR3 nucleotide sequence: TGTGCCAGCAGCCCGGGACTAGCCCCCTACACAGATACGCAGTATTTT. Its protein is CASSPGLAPYTDTQYF.

This sequence joins TRBV4-2 and TRBJ1-2; 7 bases line up with TRBD1. The CDR3 sequence is 14 residues long. In germline, CDR1 is LGHNA, CDR2 YNFKEQ. The V gene end was trimmed by 4 bases and the J gene end by 2 bases; junction bases not matched to a gene: 4. DNA for the CDR3: TGTGCCAGCAGCCCCTCGACAGGGAACTATGGCTACACCTTC. Encoded protein: CASSPSTGNYGYTF.

This sequence joins TRBV2 and TRBJ1-4; D is undetermined. The CDR3 has 14 residues. V was pared by 6 bases and J by 8 bases, with 16 bases between. Germline assignment: CDR1 SNHLY and CDR2 FYNNEI. The CDR3 region is CASRAQNGEEKLFF. CDR3 bases: TGTGCCAGCAGGGCTCAGAACGGAGAAGAAAAACTGTTTTTT. The variable domain in full, completed from reference TRBV2 and TRBJ1-4, reads EPEVTQTPSHQVTQMGQEVILRCVPISNHLYFYWYRQILGQKVEFLVSFYNNEISEKSEIFDDQFSVERPDGSNFTLKIRSTKLEDSAMYFCASRAQNGEEKLFFGSGTQLSVL.

The CDR3 region has the DNA TGCGCCAGCAGCCATCCCTTACAGGGGCCTGGCTACACCTTC. Translating gives CASSHPLQGPGYTF. The chain is built from TRBV4-1 and TRBJ1-2, with 7 bases that match TRBD1. The trim removed 3 bases at V and 7 bases at J, leaving 8 bases unmatched. The germline CDR1 and CDR2 sequences are MGHRA and YSYEKL. The CDR3 covers 14 residues.

This CDR3 is CTTFSGNTIYF. In nucleotides, the CDR3 is TGCACCACCTTCTCTGGAAACACCATATATTTT. This chain joins TRBV1 and TRBJ1-3. TRBV1 is flagged as a pseudogene. The CDR3 is 11 amino acids.

The sample holds a few counts of this clone. The V and J genes are TRBV30 and TRBJ1-2, with D possibly TRBD1 on 5 matching bases. CDR3 length: 11 amino acids. The germline gives CDR1 GTSNPN, CDR2 SVGIG (reference sequence). Deletions cut 6 bases from V and 7 bases from J, with 12 bases between. The CDR3 region is CACPGHRGYTF. The CDR3, as DNA: TGTGCCTGCCCCGGACATCGTGGCTACACCTTC.

The chain employs TRBV4-1 and TRBJ2-1; the match to TRBD2 covers 14 bases. The CDR3 contains 17 residues. Looked up from germline, CDR1 is MGHRA and CDR2 is YSYEKL. J lost 13 bases, V lost 3 bases, and 14 bases had no gene match. CDR3 in DNA: TGCGCCAGCAGCCAGGGGCCCCGACTAGCGGGAGGGTTAGCTCAGTTCTTC. This encodes CASSQGPRLAGGLAQFF.

This rearrangement joins TRBV30 to TRBJ2-1; D is uncertain. The CDR3 contains 12 residues. Trimming removed 0 bases at V and 6 bases at J, with 6 bases between. Per the germline V gene, CDR1 is GTSNPN and CDR2 is SVGIG (reference sequence). In nucleotides, the CDR3 is TGTGCCTGGAGTGTAAGAGCCAATGAGCAGTTCTTC. This codes for CAWSVRANEQFF.

The chain has TRBV6-5 and TRBJ2-3; D not resolved. Germline V lookup: CDR1 MNHEY, CDR2 SVGAGI. Trimming removed 2 bases from V and 9 bases from J, with 12 bases in between. The CDR3 is 13 amino acids. CDR3 in DNA: TGTGCCAGCAGTTACGTCGACCCGCGGACGCAGTATTTT. Its translation is CASSYVDPRTQYF.

In its sample, this clone was seen once. CDR3 protein: CASSDIFRDSYEQYF. In nucleotides, the CDR3 is TGTGCCAGCAGCGATATATTCCGGGACAGCTACGAGCAGTACTTC. The chain recombines TRBV28 with TRBJ2-7; 7 bases are shared with TRBD1. CDR3 length: 15 residues. The ends lost 6 bases at V and 3 bases at J; junction bases unmatched: 11. The germline CDR1 and CDR2 sequences are MDHEN and SYDVKM.

This sequence joins TRBV5-4 and TRBJ2-1; 8 nucleotides line up with TRBD1. CDR1 is SGHNT and CDR2 is YYREEE in the germline V gene (reference sequence). Trimming at V came to 4 bases and at J to 4 bases, leaving 4 bases not matched to a gene. This CDR3 contains 14 residues. The CDR3 DNA reads as TGTGCCAGCAGCCCCTGGACAGGGTACAATGAGCAGTTCTTC. It translates to CASSPWTGYNEQFF.

The rearrangement links TRBV14 to TRBJ2-7, with unresolved D. Trimming took 3 bases from V and 1 from J, leaving 10 bases between them. The CDR3 extends over 14 amino acids. Looked up from germline, CDR1 is SGHDN and CDR2 is FVKESK. This CDR3 is CASSQAGPSYEQYF. The DNA of the CDR3 is TGTGCCAGCAGCCAGGCAGGCCCTTCCTACGAGCAGTACTTC.

This rearrangement joins TRBV27 to TRBJ1-1; D unresolved. The V and J ends lost 3 bases and 3 bases respectively, with 8 bases between them. The CDR3 is 13 residues long. Per germline, CDR1 MNHEY and CDR2 SMNVEV (reference sequence). The CDR3 nucleotides read TGTGCCAGCAGTTTGGCTCTAGACACTGAAGCTTTCTTT. This gives the protein CASSLALDTEAFF.

The V and J genes are TRBV9 and TRBJ2-5; 8 positions agree with TRBD1. The germline V gene encodes CDR1 SGDLS and CDR2 YYNGEE. V shed 0 bases and J 0 bases; nucleotides not matched to a gene: 4. This CDR3 spans 16 amino acids. CDR3 in DNA: TGTGCCAGCAGCGTAGAGGCAGGGGGCCACCAAGAGACCCAGTACTTC. Protein: CASSVEAGGHQETQYF.

The rearrangement links TRBV7-8 to TRBJ2-3; TRBD2 matches 8 bases. The V segment lost 6 bases and the J segment 4 bases; nucleotides outside the gene matches: 9. The CDR3 length is 15 residues. Germline-derived CDR1 and CDR2 are SGHVS and FQNEAQ. CDR3 sequence reads: CASRYSRTSPDTQYF. CDR3 nucleotides: TGTGCCAGCAGATATAGTAGGACTAGCCCAGATACGCAGTATTTT.

The rearrangement links TRBV7-2 to TRBJ1-2; D uncertain. Germline CDR1 and CDR2: SGHTA and FQGNSA. CDR3 length: 13 residues. The ends were cut back, 3 bases at V and 3 bases at J, with 8 bases in the middle. Written as DNA, the CDR3 is TGTGCCAGCAGCTTTCTGGAGGACTATGGCTACACCTTC. Protein sequence: CASSFLEDYGYTF.

The V gene is TRBV27, the J gene TRBJ2-7; D is ambiguous. CDR3 length: 13 amino acids. V lost 6 bases and J lost 3, with 12 bases in between. In germline, CDR1 is MNHEY, CDR2 SMNVEV (reference sequence). CDR3: CASSLGLYYEQYF. DNA for the CDR3: TGTGCCAGCAGCCTAGGTTTATACTACGAGCAGTACTTC.

The V call is TRBV4-2, the J call TRBJ2-2; 9 nucleotides agree with TRBD2. The CDR3 totals 15 residues. Trimming cost V 6 bases and J 3 bases; bases outside gene matches: 5. CDR1 LGHNA and CDR2 YNFKEQ come from the germline V gene. In DNA, the CDR3 is TGTGCCAGCAGTGCATTAGCGGGGGACACCGGGGAGCTGTTTTTT. It specifies CASSALAGDTGELFF.

CDR3 loop: CASSAQPAGGWVNTGELFF. In nucleotides, the CDR3 is TGTGCCAGCAGCGCCCAGCCGGCCGGCGGCTGGGTAAACACCGGGGAGCTGTTTTTT. The chain joins TRBV7-8 to TRBJ2-2; the D is unclear. This CDR3 has 19 amino acids. Deletions cut 5 bases from V and 2 bases from J, with 24 bases between. The V gene's germline CDR1 is SGHVS and CDR2 FQNEAQ.

The chain uses TRBV30 and TRBJ2-3, with TRBD2 as a possible D gene (7 bases). V lost 5 bases and J lost 2, with 17 bases in between. There are 15 residues in the CDR3. Germline values: CDR1 GTSNPN, CDR2 SVGIG (reference sequence). The CDR3 bases are TGTGCCTGGGACACAGGGACTACTGACACAGATACGCAGTATTTT. Its protein product is CAWDTGTTDTDTQYF.